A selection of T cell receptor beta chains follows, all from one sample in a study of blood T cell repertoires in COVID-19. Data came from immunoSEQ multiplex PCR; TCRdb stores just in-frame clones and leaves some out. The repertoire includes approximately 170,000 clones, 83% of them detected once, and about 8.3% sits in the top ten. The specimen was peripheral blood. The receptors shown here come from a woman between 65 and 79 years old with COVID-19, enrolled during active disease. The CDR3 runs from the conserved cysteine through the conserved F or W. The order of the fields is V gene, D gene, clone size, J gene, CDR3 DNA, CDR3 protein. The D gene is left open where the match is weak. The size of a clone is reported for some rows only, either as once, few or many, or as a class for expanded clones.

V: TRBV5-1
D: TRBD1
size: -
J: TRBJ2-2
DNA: TGCGCCAGCAGCCCAACAGGGGATAACACCGGGGAGCTGTTTTTT
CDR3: CASSPTGDNTGELFF

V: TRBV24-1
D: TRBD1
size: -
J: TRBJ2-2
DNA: TGTGCCACCAGTGAGGTCGGACAGGGGGCCGTCGGGGAGCTGTTTTTT
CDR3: CATSEVGQGAVGELFF

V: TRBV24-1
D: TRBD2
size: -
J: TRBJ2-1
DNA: TGTGCCACCCAGGGTAGCGGGAGTGGAAATGAGCAGTTCTTC
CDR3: CATQGSGSGNEQFF

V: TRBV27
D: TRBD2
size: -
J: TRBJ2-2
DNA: TGTGCCAGCAGTTTCGGGACTAGCGGGAGGGCCCGCGACACCGGGGAGCTGTTTTTT
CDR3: CASSFGTSGRARDTGELFF

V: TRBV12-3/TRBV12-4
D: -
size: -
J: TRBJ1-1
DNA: TGTGCCAGCAGTTTGGGAGGGCGGACTGAAGCTTTCTTT
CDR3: CASSLGGRTEAFF

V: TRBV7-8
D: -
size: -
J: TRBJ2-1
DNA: TGTGCCAGCAGCCTGAGCCGGGGTAATGAGCAGTTCTTC
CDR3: CASSLSRGNEQFF

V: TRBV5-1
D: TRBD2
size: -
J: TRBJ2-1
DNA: TGCGCCAGCAGCTTCGGGACTAGCCACAGTGAGCAGTTCTTC
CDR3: CASSFGTSHSEQFF

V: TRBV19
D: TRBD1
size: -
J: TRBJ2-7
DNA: TGTGCCAGTAGTATTACAGGGGAAAGGCGGTACTTC
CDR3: CASSITGERRYF

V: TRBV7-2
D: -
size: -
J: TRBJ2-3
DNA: TGTGCCAGCAGCTTTCCTAATAGTGATACGCAGTATTTT
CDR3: CASSFPNSDTQYF

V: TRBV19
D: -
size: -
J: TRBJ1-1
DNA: TGTGCCAGTAACCAAGGGAGCCCGTACCTAAACACTGAAGCTTTCTTT
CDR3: CASNQGSPYLNTEAFF

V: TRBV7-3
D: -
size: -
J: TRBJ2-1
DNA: TGTGCCAGCAGCTCCAGTGGCGGCGACAATGAGCAGTTCTTC
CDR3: CASSSSGGDNEQFF

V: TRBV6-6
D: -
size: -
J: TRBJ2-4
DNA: TGTGCCAGCAGCGAACAGACAGTTAAAAACATTCAGTACTTC
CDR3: CASSEQTVKNIQYF

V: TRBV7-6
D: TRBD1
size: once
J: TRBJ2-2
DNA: TGTGCCAGCAGCTTACGACAGGGGGGGAACACCGGGGAGCTGTTTTTT
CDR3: CASSLRQGGNTGELFF

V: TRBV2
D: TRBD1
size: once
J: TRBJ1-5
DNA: TGTGCCAGCAGTGGGACAGGACAACAGCCCCAGCATTTT
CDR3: CASSGTGQQPQHF

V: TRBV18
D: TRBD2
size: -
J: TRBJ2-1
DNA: TGTGCCAGCTCACCGTCTAGCGGGAAGGCATTGGGGCAGTTCTTC
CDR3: CASSPSSGKALGQFF

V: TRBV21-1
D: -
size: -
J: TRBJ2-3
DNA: TGTGCCAGCAGCAAATGGACTAGCGGGAGTCAAACAGATACGCAGTATTTT
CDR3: CASSKWTSGSQTDTQYF

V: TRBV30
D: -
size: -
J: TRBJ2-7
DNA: TGTGCCTACCGGGGATCCGCCGAGCAGTACTTC
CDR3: CAYRGSAEQYF

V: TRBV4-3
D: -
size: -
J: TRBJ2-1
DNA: TGCGCCAGCAGCCAAGCAGGGTATGAGCAGTTCTTC
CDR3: CASSQAGYEQFF

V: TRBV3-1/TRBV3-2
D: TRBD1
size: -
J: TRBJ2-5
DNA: TGTGCCAGCAGCAGACAGGGGGCGAAAGAGACCCAGTACTTC
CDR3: CASSRQGAKETQYF

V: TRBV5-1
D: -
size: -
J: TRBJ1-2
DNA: TGCGCCAGCAGCTTGGACAGGCTTTCTAGTGACTACACCTTC
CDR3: CASSLDRLSSDYTF

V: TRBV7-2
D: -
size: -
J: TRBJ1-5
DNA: TGTGCCAGCAGCTTATCAGGGAATAGCAATCAGCCCCAGCATTTT
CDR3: CASSLSGNSNQPQHF

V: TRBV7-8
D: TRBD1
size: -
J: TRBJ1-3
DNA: TGTGCCAGCAGCCTGGGGTTGACAGGGGTAGGCGGAAACACCATATATTTT
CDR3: CASSLGLTGVGGNTIYF

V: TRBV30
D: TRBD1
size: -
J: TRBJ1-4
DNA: TGTGCCTGGAGGGGACAGGGTGAAAAACTGTTTTTT
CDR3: CAWRGQGEKLFF

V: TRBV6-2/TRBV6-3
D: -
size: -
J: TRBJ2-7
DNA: TGTGCCAGCAGTTACGGTTATAGCCCCGAGCAGTACTTC
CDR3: CASSYGYSPEQYF

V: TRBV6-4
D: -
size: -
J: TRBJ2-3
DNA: TGTGCCAGCAGTGCCGCGGGTAGCGGAAGCACAGATACGCAGTATTTT
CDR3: CASSAAGSGSTDTQYF

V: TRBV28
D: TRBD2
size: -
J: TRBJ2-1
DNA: TGTGCCAGCAGCCAAACCGGGACTAGCGCATATGAGCAGTTCTTC
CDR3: CASSQTGTSAYEQFF

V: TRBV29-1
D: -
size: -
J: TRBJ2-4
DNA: TGCAGCGTCCAAAGACTAGGAGAAAACATTCAGTACTTC
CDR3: CSVQRLGENIQYF

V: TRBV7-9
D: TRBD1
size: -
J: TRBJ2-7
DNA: TGTGCCAGCAGCCCATCCAGTAGGGGGCCGGGCGAGCAGTACTTC
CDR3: CASSPSSRGPGEQYF

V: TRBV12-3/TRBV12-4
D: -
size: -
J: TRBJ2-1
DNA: TGTGCCAGCAGTCCCCGCGAGGAGCAGTTCTTC
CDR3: CASSPREEQFF

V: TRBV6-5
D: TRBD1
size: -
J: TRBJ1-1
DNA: TGTGCCAGCAGTTACTCACGCAGGGGGGACACTGAAGCTTTCTTT
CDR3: CASSYSRRGDTEAFF

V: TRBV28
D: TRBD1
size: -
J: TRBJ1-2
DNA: TGTGCCAGCAGTTTGGGACAGGGATATGGCTACACCTTC
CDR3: CASSLGQGYGYTF

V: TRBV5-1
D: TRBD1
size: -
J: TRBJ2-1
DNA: TGCGCCAGTAGACAGGGGTCAACCCTCAATGAGCAGTTCTTC
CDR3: CASRQGSTLNEQFF

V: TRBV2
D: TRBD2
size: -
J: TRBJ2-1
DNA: TGTGCCAGCAGTCCGCACCGGGACTATACCAATGAGCAGTTCTTC
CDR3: CASSPHRDYTNEQFF